This T cell receptor (beta chain) appears in the sequencing data of a study of blood T cell repertoires in COVID-19 (TCRdb year 2020). The study in broad terms: Samples covering the acute and convalescent phases of COVID-19 were provided by collaborators in the United States, Italy and Spain. A freely available public database, intended as a resource for researchers studying the immune response to SARS-CoV-2, is where the repertoires were released. Where available, HLA class I and class II types were taken from metadata supplied by the sample provider and were not determined by assay-based typing. Deeply sampled blood TCRbeta repertoires from subjects exposed to, actively infected with, or recovered from COVID-19 were included in the dataset. Samples came from the ongoing ImmuneRACE study (first 160 participants) plus 1,254 subjects from 6 global collaborators. The sample metadata nearly always contained a de-identified subject ID, COVID-19 status, age in years and sex. The material from the prospective study consisted of cDNA or gDNA derived from T cells, B-cell-depleted T cells, or PBMCs. Points the paper makes about the study in general: Clinical and demographic metadata were provided uncurated, with the amount varying by source and participant.

Taken from cysteine to phenylalanine, the CDR3 has 19 residues. The read is trimmed to its CDR3 DNA, 57 bases read in frame from base 1. For CDR1 and CDR2, the germline V gene lists MRHNA and SNTAGT. V is trimmed back by 0 bases and J by 1 base, and the junction contains 13 bases that no gene match accounts for. This clone is a singleton in its sample. The antigen it recognizes is unknown. Within one base of it there is no much larger clone, and no base qualities were kept. The immunoSEQ Assay, a bias-controlled multiplex PCR, was used to amplify TCRbeta CDR3 regions from genomic DNA. The paper's data handling went like this. The number of nucleated cells in each sample was estimated by amplification of reference gene primers within the assay. To quantify the absolute abundance of each unique TCRbeta CDR3 rearrangement, sequence reads were collapsed and filtered. For each sample, productive Simpson clonality was calculated by taking the square root of Simpson's diversity index across productive rearrangements. As stored in TCRdb, this immuneACCESS dataset retains in-frame rearrangements with V and J assigned. A fraction of the clones does not appear; measured against another copy, unresolved V genes explain less than half of the discrepancy, and the remainder lacks a known reason. That table is the source of V, J and clone size, and D and trimming were worked out from the DNA. This sample gives roughly 71,000 clones in total; roughly 84% of them show up just once. Together, the top ten hold 7.5% to 9.5% of the sample.

Collaborating institutions collected whole blood in K2EDTA tubes following their own protocols. Collaborator samples were shipped for TCRbeta analysis as frozen whole blood, isolated PBMCs, or DNA extracted from either sample type. The material sequenced was peripheral blood. The chain is assembled from TRBV6-4 and TRBJ2-3; TRBD1 fits 7 bases in the junction. This sequence was found in a man aged 50-60 years with active COVID-19. CDR3 reads: CASSDSFPGTVGGTDTQYF. The bases are TGTGCCAGCAGTGACTCGTTCCCAGGGACAGTCGGAGGCACAGATACGCAGTATTTT.